This T cell receptor beta chain came from a study of blood T cell repertoires in COVID-19. Study background: The study drew acute and convalescent COVID-19 samples from the United States, Italy and Spain.

Original data processing: Researchers report that nucleated cell counts were estimated from reference gene primer amplification. Profiled with immunoSEQ multiplex PCR; TCRdb holds only in-frame clones, not every one. V, J and clone size are those of that table, while D and trimming were read from the DNA. The top ten hold approximately 7% of the sample, which has 90,000 to 110,000 clones, approximately 80% seen once. There are 15 residues in the CDR3. After removal of 2 bases from V and 1 base from J, the junction contained 4 bases not matched to a gene. Germline V lookup: CDR1 SGHNT, CDR2 YYREEE (reference sequence).

The source is a woman aged 45-65 years with acute or convalescent COVID-19. The chain links TRBV5-4 to TRBJ1-1; TRBD1 matches 8 bases. Specimen: peripheral blood. CDR3 DNA sequence: TGTGCCAGCAGCTTTTGGGACAGGCGGAACACTGAAGCTTTCTTT. Residues: CASSFWDRRNTEAFF.